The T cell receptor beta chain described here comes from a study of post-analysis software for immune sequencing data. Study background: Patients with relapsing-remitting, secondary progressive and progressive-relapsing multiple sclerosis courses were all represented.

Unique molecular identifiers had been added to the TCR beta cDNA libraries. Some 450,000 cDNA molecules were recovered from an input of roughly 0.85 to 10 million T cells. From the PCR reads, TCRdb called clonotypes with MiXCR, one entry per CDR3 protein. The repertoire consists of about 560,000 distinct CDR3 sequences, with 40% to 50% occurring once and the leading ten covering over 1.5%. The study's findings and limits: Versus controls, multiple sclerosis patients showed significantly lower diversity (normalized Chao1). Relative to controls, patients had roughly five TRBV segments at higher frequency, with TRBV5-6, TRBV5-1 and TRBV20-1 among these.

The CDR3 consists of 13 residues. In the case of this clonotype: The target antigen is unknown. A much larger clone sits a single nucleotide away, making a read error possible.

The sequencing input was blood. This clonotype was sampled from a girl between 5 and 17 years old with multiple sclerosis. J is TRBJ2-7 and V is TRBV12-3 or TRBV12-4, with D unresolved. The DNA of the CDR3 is TGTGCCGGCAGTTCCCCTATCAACTACGAGCAGTACTTC. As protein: CAGSSPINYEQYF.